The source of this T cell receptor beta chain is a study of blood T cell repertoires in COVID-19. The authors' processing: Cell counts per sample came from amplifying reference gene primers. Here immunoSEQ multiplex PCR was the method, and the copy in TCRdb shows in-frame clones only, minus some. V and J calls and clone size are given by that table; D and trimming were obtained from the DNA. The sample yields about 430,000 clones, roughly 90% seen once. Germline assignment: CDR1 LGHDT and CDR2 YNNKEL (reference sequence). The length of the CDR3 is 13 residues. V dropped 3 bases and J dropped 7 bases, with 7 bases sitting between them.

This TCR came from a woman aged 18 to 35 who had been exposed to COVID-19. Sequencing used PBMCs or T cells enriched from blood (not recorded which). The rearrangement joins TRBV3-1 (or the pseudogene TRBV3-2) to TRBJ1-6; D is ambiguous. The CDR3 bases are TGTGCCAGCAGCCATGGAGCCAATTCACCCCTCCACTTT. Residues: CASSHGANSPLHF.